This T cell receptor beta chain was identified during a study of blood T cell repertoires in COVID-19. At the level of the study: Collection of acute and convalescent COVID-19 samples took place in the United States, Italy and Spain. PBMCs, B-cell-depleted T cells, or T cells were the source of the cDNA or gDNA that made up the material.

V shed 6 bases and J shed 9 bases, with 21 bases lying between them. The V gene's germline CDR1 is KGHSH and CDR2 LQKENI. The CDR3 spans 14 residues. Per the original data handling: The assay estimated nucleated cells by amplifying reference gene primers. Here immunoSEQ multiplex PCR was the method, and the copy in TCRdb shows in-frame clones only, minus some. That table supplies the V and J calls and clone size; D and trimming were determined from the DNA. The data show under 250,000 clones, over 70% seen once. The source is a woman older than 75 with acute or convalescent COVID-19. The gene calls are TRBV18 and TRBJ2-7; D gene ambiguous. Sample: peripheral blood. The CDR3 reads CASSGPVGLRRQYF. The CDR3 DNA reads as TGTGCCAGCTCTGGGCCCGTTGGCCTACGAAGGCAGTACTTC.